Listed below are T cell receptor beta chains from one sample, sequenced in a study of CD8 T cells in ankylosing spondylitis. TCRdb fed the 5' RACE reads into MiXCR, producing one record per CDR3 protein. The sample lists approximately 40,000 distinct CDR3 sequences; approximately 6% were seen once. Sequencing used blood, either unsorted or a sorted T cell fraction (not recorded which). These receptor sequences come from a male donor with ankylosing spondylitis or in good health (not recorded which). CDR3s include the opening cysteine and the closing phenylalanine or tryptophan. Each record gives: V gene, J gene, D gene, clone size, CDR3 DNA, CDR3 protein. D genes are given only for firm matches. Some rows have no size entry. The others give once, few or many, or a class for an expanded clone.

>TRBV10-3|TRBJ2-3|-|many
TGTGCCATCAGTGTTGGTGTTGGGAGCACAGATACGCAGTATTTT
CAISVGVGSTDTQYF
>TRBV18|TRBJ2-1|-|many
TGTGCCAGCTCACCACTCTCCGGGGCCTCGCGCAATGAGCAGTTCTTC
CASSPLSGASRNEQFF
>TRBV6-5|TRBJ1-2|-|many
TGTGCCAGCAGTTACTCTGAGGGTTTGGATGGCTACACCTTC
CASSYSEGLDGYTF
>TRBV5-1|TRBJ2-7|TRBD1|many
TGCGCCAGCAGCCCTTGGACAGGGGGGGTGGAGCAGTACTTC
CASSPWTGGVEQYF
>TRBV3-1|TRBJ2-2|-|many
TGTGCCAGCAGCCAAGTCCTCAACACCGGGGAGCTGTTTTTT
CASSQVLNTGELFF
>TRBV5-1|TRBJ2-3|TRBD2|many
TGCGCCAGCAGTTATAGCGGGAGTAGCACAGATACGCAGTATTTT
CASSYSGSSTDTQYF
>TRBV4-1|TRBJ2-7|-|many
TGCGCCAGCAGCCAAGATGTACGGGTCTACGAGCAGTACTTC
CASSQDVRVYEQYF
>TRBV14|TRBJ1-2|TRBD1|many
TGTGCCAGCAGCCAAGATGGACAGGTCTATGGCTACACCTTC
CASSQDGQVYGYTF
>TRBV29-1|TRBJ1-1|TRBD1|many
TGCAGCGTTGCCTGGGACAGTGAAGCTTTCTTT
CSVAWDSEAFF
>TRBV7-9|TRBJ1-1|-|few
TGTGCCAGCAGCCCTCCAGGGTACACTGAAGCTTTCTTT
CASSPPGYTEAFF
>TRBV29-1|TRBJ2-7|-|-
TGCAGCGTTGAAGATGGGGCAGCCGCCCAGTACGAGCATTTGAACTTC
CSVEDGAAAQYEHLNF
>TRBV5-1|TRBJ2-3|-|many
TGCGCCAGCAGCCATCGACAAGGGGCAGATACGCAGTATTTT
CASSHRQGADTQYF
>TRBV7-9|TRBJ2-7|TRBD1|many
TGTGCCAGCAGCACCCGGGACAGGGGGATTAATTCCGAGCAGTACTTC
CASSTRDRGINSEQYF
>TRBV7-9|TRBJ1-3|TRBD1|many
TGTGCCAGCAGCCCGCCCGGACAGGGCTCTGGAAACACCATATATTTT
CASSPPGQGSGNTIYF
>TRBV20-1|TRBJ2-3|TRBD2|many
TGCAGTGCTAGAGAAACTAGCGGGGTGGGGGTTACGCAGTATTTT
CSARETSGVGVTQYF
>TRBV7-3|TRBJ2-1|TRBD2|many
TGTGCCAGCAGCTCTCGTAGCGGGAGCTCTTACAATGAGCAGTTCTTC
CASSSRSGSSYNEQFF
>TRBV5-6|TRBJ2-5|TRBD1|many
TGTGCCAGCAGCACAGGGGCCCTCCAAGAGACCCAGTACTTC
CASSTGALQETQYF
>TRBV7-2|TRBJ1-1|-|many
TGTGCCAGCAGCTCAAACAGGAACACTGAAGCTTTCTTT
CASSSNRNTEAFF
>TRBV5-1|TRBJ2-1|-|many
TGCGCCAGCAGCCAAGACGCGAGCTCCTACAATGAGCAGTTCTTC
CASSQDASSYNEQFF
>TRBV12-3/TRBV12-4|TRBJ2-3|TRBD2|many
TGTGCCAGCAGACTAGCGGGGAGCACAGATACGCAGTATTTT
CASRLAGSTDTQYF
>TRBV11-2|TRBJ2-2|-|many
TGTGCCAGCAGCTTGGGCCCAGGGGTGACCGGGGAGCTGTTTTTT
CASSLGPGVTGELFF
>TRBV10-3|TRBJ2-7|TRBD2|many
TGTGCCATCAGTGAGGCTAGCGGGATAAACGAGCAGTACTTC
CAISEASGINEQYF
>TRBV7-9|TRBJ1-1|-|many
TGTGCCAGCAGCTTAGGACAGGCTATGAACACTGAAGCTTTCTTT
CASSLGQAMNTEAFF
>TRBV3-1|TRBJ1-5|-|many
TGTGCCAGCAGCCCCTCCCCGGACCCCGGGCAGCCCCAGCATTTT
CASSPSPDPGQPQHF
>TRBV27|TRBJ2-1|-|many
TGTGCCAGCAGTTTTCAGGGACCCTACAATGAGCAGTTCTTC
CASSFQGPYNEQFF
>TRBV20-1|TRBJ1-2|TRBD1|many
TGCAGTGCCCAACTCGGGACAGCTAACTATGGCTACACCTTC
CSAQLGTANYGYTF
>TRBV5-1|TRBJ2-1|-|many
TGCGCCAGCAGCCTACGACCGATTGGCGATGAGCAGTTCTTC
CASSLRPIGDEQFF
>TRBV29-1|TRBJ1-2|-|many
TGCAGCGTCGACAGTCTCTATGGCTACACCTTC
CSVDSLYGYTF
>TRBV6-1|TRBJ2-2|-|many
TGTGCCAGCAGTCAGACAGGTTCGGGAGTGAACACCGGGGAGCTGTTTTTT
CASSQTGSGVNTGELFF
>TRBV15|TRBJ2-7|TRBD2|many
TGTGCCACCAGCAGGGGACTAGCGACGGGGGAGCAGTACTTC
CATSRGLATGEQYF